Listed below are T cell receptor beta chains from one sample, sequenced in a study of cytomegalovirus exposure and HLA in healthy donors. Sequencing used immunoSEQ multiplex PCR; TCRdb keeps in-frame clones, though not all of them. The sample contains roughly 180,000 clones, 80% of which appear only once. Sequencing was performed on PBMCs. The source of these receptors is a man aged 25-45 years in good health and CMV-seropositive. CDR3s include the opening cysteine and the closing phenylalanine or tryptophan. The D gene is left open where the match is weak. The listing skips clone size in some rows; elsewhere it reads once, few, many or a size class.

TRBV25-1	.	TRBJ1-1	.	12	TGTGCCAGCAGTGCGGAGGTAACTGAAGCTTTCTTT	CASSAEVTEAFF
TRBV10-2	.	TRBJ2-7	.	12	TGCGCCACCCAGGACACGAATTACGAGCAGTACTTC	CATQDTNYEQYF
TRBV27	TRBD1	TRBJ1-1	.	14	TGTGCCAGCAGGCTACAGGGGGCAGGGACTGAAGCTTTCTTT	CASRLQGAGTEAFF
TRBV5-4	TRBD1	TRBJ2-1	.	18	TGTGCCAGCAGCTTGGCGGGGACAGGGCTTAGCTCCTACAATGAGCAGTTCTTC	CASSLAGTGLSSYNEQFF
TRBV9	.	TRBJ1-1	once	15	TGTGCCAGCAGCGTAGGGTCCACAGCAAACACTGAAGCTTTCTTT	CASSVGSTANTEAFF
TRBV4-3	TRBD1	TRBJ2-1	.	18	TGCGCCAGCAGCCAAGAAGGGGGCAGGGTAGGATCCTACAATGAGCAGTTCTTC	CASSQEGGRVGSYNEQFF
TRBV6-6	TRBD2	TRBJ2-7	.	14	TGTGCCAGCAGCCCAGACGGGGGGACCTACGAGCAGTACTTC	CASSPDGGTYEQYF
TRBV7-9	.	TRBJ2-7	few	12	TGTTCCAGCAGCACGACAGGCTACGAGCAGTACTTC	CSSSTTGYEQYF
TRBV28	TRBD1	TRBJ1-1	few	14	TGTGCCAGCAGTTTACGGACAGGGGACACTGAAGCTTTCTTT	CASSLRTGDTEAFF
TRBV28	TRBD1	TRBJ2-3	.	15	TGTGCCAGCAGTCTCGGACAGGGGGCTACAGATACGCAGTATTTT	CASSLGQGATDTQYF
TRBV30	.	TRBJ1-4	.	14	TGTGCCTGGAGTGTAAGGGGTGGGCATGAAAAACTGTTTTTT	CAWSVRGGHEKLFF
TRBV2	TRBD1	TRBJ1-1	.	14	TGTGCCAGCCACAGGGACAGGGGGAAGACTGAAGCTTTCTTT	CASHRDRGKTEAFF
TRBV15	TRBD2	TRBJ2-3	.	15	TGTGCCACCAGCAGAGATGGACTAGCAACCGATACGCAGTATTTT	CATSRDGLATDTQYF
TRBV6-1	.	TRBJ2-3	.	14	TGTGCCAGCACCCAGGGCAGCGACACAGATACGCAGTATTTT	CASTQGSDTDTQYF
TRBV13	.	TRBJ1-3	.	15	TGTGCCAGCAGCTTAGTTCGGGAATCTGGAAACACCATATATTTT	CASSLVRESGNTIYF
TRBV7-3	.	TRBJ2-2	once	12	TGTGCCAGCATGGCAGGGGCCGGGGAGCTGTTTTTT	CASMAGAGELFF
TRBV2	TRBD2	TRBJ2-1	once	15	TGTGCCAGCACCATGGGACTAGCGGGGGGCAATGAGCAGTTCTTC	CASTMGLAGGNEQFF
TRBV7-9	.	TRBJ2-3	.	14	TGTGCCAGCAGCCCCTCCTTAGGGGCAGATACGCAGTATTTT	CASSPSLGADTQYF
TRBV7-9	.	TRBJ2-5	.	15	TGTGCCAGCAGCCTTACAGGTGGGCAGTTCGAGACCCAGTACTTC	CASSLTGGQFETQYF
TRBV6-5	TRBD1	TRBJ2-7	.	15	TGTGCCAGCAGCGATAGGGGGACAGGCGCCTACGAGCAGTACTTC	CASSDRGTGAYEQYF
TRBV19	TRBD1	TRBJ1-1	.	15	TGTGCCAGTACCTACCTCGGGACAGGGGGCACTGAAGCTTTCTTT	CASTYLGTGGTEAFF
TRBV6-1	.	TRBJ1-2	few	15	TGTGCCAGCAGTGAATCGGAGGAGGGTGTCTATGGCTACACCTTC	CASSESEEGVYGYTF
TRBV9	TRBD1	TRBJ2-7	.	14	TGTGCCAGCAGCGTCGGACAGGGGGCCTACGAGCAGTACTTC	CASSVGQGAYEQYF
TRBV7-2	TRBD2	TRBJ2-7	.	15	TGTGCCAGCAGCTTAGCTAGCGGGAGGGAGTACGAGCAGTACTTC	CASSLASGREYEQYF
TRBV7-9	TRBD2	TRBJ2-1	.	18	TGTGCCAGCAGCCTCTCCCGGGGACTAGCGGTGATCTACAATGAGCAGTTCTTC	CASSLSRGLAVIYNEQFF
TRBV4-1	.	TRBJ2-2	.	16	TGCGCCAGCAGCCCCGCACTAGCAGTGAACACCGGGGAGCTGTTTTTT	CASSPALAVNTGELFF
TRBV28	TRBD1	TRBJ2-7	once	17	TGTGCCAGCAGAACCGGGACAGGGTCCAATTCCTCCTACGAGCAGTACTTC	CASRTGTGSNSSYEQYF
TRBV4-1	.	TRBJ2-7	once	16	TGCGCCAGCAGCCAAGACTCTAGGACGGGAAGCTACGAGCAGTACTTC	CASSQDSRTGSYEQYF